This T cell receptor beta chain was retrieved from a study of T cells after yellow fever vaccination. TCRdb used MiXCR to reprocess the 5' RACE reads, holding one entry per CDR3 protein. The data contain 400,000 to 450,000 distinct CDR3 sequences, roughly a sixth of them seen just once; the ten biggest clones take up roughly 19%. Findings and caveats of the study: Researchers noted that a small share of clonotypes showed up in both CD4 and CD8 compartments.

Germline values: CDR1 DFQATT, CDR2 SNEGSKA (reference sequence). The CDR3 contains 14 residues. Trimming removed 4 bases from V and 1 base from J, with 13 bases in between. Note on this clonotype: Antigen specificity is unknown.

This sequence was found in a man younger than 35 who received the YFV17D yellow fever vaccine. The V gene is TRBV20-1, the J gene TRBJ1-1, with D possibly being TRBD1 (5 bases). The starting material was PBMCs, obtained before the yellow fever booster vaccination. The CDR3 DNA is TGCAGTGCTATTTCTCCAGGGACGAACACTGAAGCTTTCTTT. Protein sequence: CSAISPGTNTEAFF.